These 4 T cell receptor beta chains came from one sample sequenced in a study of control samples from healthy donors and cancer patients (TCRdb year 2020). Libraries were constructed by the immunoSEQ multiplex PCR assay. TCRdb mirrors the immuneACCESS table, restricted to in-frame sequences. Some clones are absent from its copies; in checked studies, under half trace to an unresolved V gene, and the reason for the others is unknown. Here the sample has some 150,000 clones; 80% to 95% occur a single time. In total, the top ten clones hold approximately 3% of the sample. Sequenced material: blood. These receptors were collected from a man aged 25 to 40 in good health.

CDR3: CASSVTSGGLSYNEQFF. As DNA, the CDR3 is TGTGCCAGCAGCGTGACTAGCGGGGGGCTCTCCTACAATGAGCAGTTCTTC. The V gene is TRBV9, the J gene TRBJ2-1; 13 bases align to TRBD2. CDR1 is SGDLS, CDR2 YYNGEE, per germline. CDR3 size: 17 residues. V lost 2 bases, J lost 0 bases, and 2 bases stayed unmatched.

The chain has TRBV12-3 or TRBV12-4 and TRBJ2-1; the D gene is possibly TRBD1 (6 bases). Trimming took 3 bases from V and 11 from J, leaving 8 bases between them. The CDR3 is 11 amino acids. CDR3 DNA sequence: TGTGCCAGCAGTTTGGACAGACAGCAGTTCTTC. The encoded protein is CASSLDRQQFF.

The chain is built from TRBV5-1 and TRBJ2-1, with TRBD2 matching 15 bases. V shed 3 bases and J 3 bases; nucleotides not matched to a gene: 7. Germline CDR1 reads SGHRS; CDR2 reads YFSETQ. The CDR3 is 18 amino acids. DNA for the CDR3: TGCGCCAGCAGCTCCGGGACTAGCGGGGGGAATCGCTACAATGAGCAGTTCTTC. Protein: CASSSGTSGGNRYNEQFF.

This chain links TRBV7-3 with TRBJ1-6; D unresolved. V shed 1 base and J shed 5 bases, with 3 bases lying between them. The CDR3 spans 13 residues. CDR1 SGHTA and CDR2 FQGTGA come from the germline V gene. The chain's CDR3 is CASSLNNNSPLHF. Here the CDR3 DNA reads TGTGCCAGCAGCTTAAACAATAATTCACCCCTCCACTTT.